These 30 T cell receptor beta chains were all obtained from the same sample, sequenced in a study of T-cell memory formation after mild COVID-19 (dated by TCRdb to the early 2020s). The library was generated by 5' RACE. These reads were obtained on an Illumina NovaSeq 6000. TCRdb cleaned the public reads at Q25 with fastp, built clones with MiXCR and kept in-frame beta chains. Rows are combined by CDR3 protein, so each entry shows the most common genes and DNA. The sample has 250,000 to 350,000 distinct CDR3 sequences on record, roughly 19% of them singletons. About 21% of the sample is taken by the ten largest. The sample taken for sequencing was PBMCs or a T cell subset sorted from them (not recorded which). Receptors originate from a man between 18 and 35 years old who had mild COVID-19 (a few samples of this study predate the infection). The sample titles of this study are shuffled in the database, so cell type and time point are left out; the donor was told from shared clones.

The chain employs TRBV5-4 and TRBJ2-4, with D unresolved. The CDR3 covers 16 residues. Per germline, CDR1 SGHNT and CDR2 YYREEE (reference sequence). With 1 base removed from V and 6 bases from J, the gap between germline ends came to 17 bases. The CDR3 loop is CASSLMGRRRGNIQYF. In DNA form, the CDR3 reads TGTGCCAGCAGCTTGATGGGAAGACGACGAGGAAACATTCAGTACTTC.

The V call is TRBV7-2, the J call TRBJ2-7; D is possibly TRBD1 (6 bases). CDR1 is SGHTA, CDR2 FQGNSA, per germline. V lost 5 bases, J lost 1 base, and 15 bases lay in between. The CDR3 spans 15 residues. CDR3 sequence reads: CASSIGQIPSYEQYF. The DNA for the CDR3 is TGTGCCAGCAGCATTGGACAGATTCCATCCTACGAGCAGTACTTC. Using reference TRBV7-2 and TRBJ2-7 for the parts outside the CDR3, the full variable domain is GAGVSQSPSNKVTEKGKDVELRCDPISGHTALYWYRQSLGQGLEFLIYFQGNSAPDKSGLPSDRFSAERTGGSVSTLTIQRTQQEDSAVYLCASSIGQIPSYEQYFGPGTRLTVT.

The V and J genes are TRBV29-1 and TRBJ1-2; D gene unclear. Trimming took 7 bases from V and 8 from J, leaving 17 bases between them. The germline CDR1 and CDR2 sequences are SQVTM and ANQGSEA. CDR3 size: 12 residues. The CDR3 is CSAEGRLRGYTF. DNA for the CDR3: TGCAGCGCCGAAGGCCGCCTGAGAGGCTACACCTTC.

Ten or more counts support this clonotype. This chain links TRBV28 with TRBJ2-7, with a tentative D call TRBD1 (5 bases). The CDR3 is 12 residues long. Germline loops: CDR1 MDHEN, CDR2 SYDVKM. Trimming removed 4 bases from V and 3 bases from J, with 7 bases in between. CDR3 sequence: CASSSDSYEQYV. The DNA of the CDR3 is TGTGCCAGCAGTTCAGACAGCTACGAGCAGTACGTC.

The chain employs TRBV7-9 and TRBJ1-5; the match to TRBD1 covers 9 bases. J gave up 6 bases and V 2 bases, and 5 bases lay outside the gene matches. Germline CDR1 is SEHNR and CDR2 is FQNEAQ (reference sequence). This CDR3 region has 15 residues. CDR3 sequence reads: CASSLTTGGGQPQHF. The DNA for the CDR3 is TGTGCCAGCAGCTTAACGACAGGGGGTGGTCAGCCCCAGCATTTT.

The V and J genes are TRBV7-6 and TRBJ2-5, with 11 bases aligning to TRBD2. Germline lookup yields CDR1 SGHVS and CDR2 FNYEAQ. The CDR3 runs to 16 residues. V lost 3 bases and J lost 5; bases outside the gene matches: 8. CDR3 nucleotides: TGTGCCAGCAGCTTTCTAGCGGGGGGCAGCTTCGAGACCCAGTACTTC. Protein sequence: CASSFLAGGSFETQYF.

J is TRBJ2-5 and V is TRBV4-3; D is unresolved. CDR1 is LGHNA, CDR2 YSLEER, per germline. V lost 0 bases, J lost 5 bases, and 13 bases lay in between. This CDR3 has 15 residues. CDR3 sequence: CASSQDRSFGETQYF. The CDR3 nucleotides are TGCGCCAGCAGCCAAGATAGGAGTTTCGGGGAGACCCAGTACTTC.

V and J are TRBV6-5 and TRBJ2-3; tentative D call: TRBD2 (6 bases). V dropped 5 bases and J dropped 2 bases, with 17 bases sitting between them. This CDR3 is 16 amino acids long. The germline gives CDR1 MNHEY, CDR2 SVGAGI. This chain's CDR3 is CASSLGPKRVTDTQYF. CDR3 nucleotides: TGTGCCAGCAGTCTTGGACCGAAGCGGGTCACAGATACGCAGTATTTT.

The chain combines TRBV29-1 with TRBJ2-5; weak D call: TRBD2 (7 bases). Germline V gene lookup returns CDR1 SQVTM and CDR2 ANQGSEA. CDR3 length: 11 amino acids. V lost 7 bases and J lost 7, with 13 bases in between. CDR3 in amino acids: CSGRGGGTQYF. The CDR3 DNA is TGCAGCGGCCGGGGAGGGGGGACCCAGTACTTC.

The V call is TRBV4-2, the J call TRBJ2-7; D ambiguous. The CDR3 totals 17 residues. V lost 0 bases to trimming and J lost 6 bases, with 21 bases between them. CDR1 LGHNA and CDR2 YNFKEQ come from the germline V gene. The CDR3 protein is CASSQDLLGYESIEQYF. CDR3 nucleotide sequence: TGTGCCAGCAGCCAAGATCTTCTGGGCTATGAGTCCATCGAGCAGTACTTC.

On this clonotype itself: Sequence at one end of the junction differs from germline and may be a read error. The chain uses TRBV20-1 and TRBJ1-1; possibly TRBD1 for D (5 bases). Per the germline V gene, CDR1 is DFQATT and CDR2 is SNEGSKA (reference sequence). CDR3 length: 11 amino acids. The CDR3 DNA follows: TGCAGTGCTAGAGTGGACACAGAAGCTTTCTTT. Its protein is CSARVDTEAFF.

The table lists this clonotype with a few counts. This CDR3 reads CASGVGAGFTDTQYF. CDR3 bases: TGCGCCAGCGGGGTTGGAGCGGGGTTCACAGATACGCAGTATTTT. This chain uses TRBV4-1 with TRBJ2-3, with 7 bases lining up with TRBD2. CDR3 length: 15 residues. After removal of 8 bases from V and 2 bases from J, the junction contained 10 bases not matched to a gene. Germline CDR1 reads MGHRA; CDR2 reads YSYEKL.

The chain links TRBV7-2 to TRBJ1-1; D is uncertain. Trimming took 1 base from V and 7 from J, leaving 10 bases between them. Germline CDR1 SGHTA, CDR2 FQGNSA. CDR3 length equals 13 residues. CDR3 nucleotide sequence: TGTGCCAGCAGCTTAGGATGGGCAGGTGAAGCTTTCTTT. It specifies CASSLGWAGEAFF.

This clonotype was counted only a few times. J is TRBJ1-2 and V is TRBV5-1; TRBD1 matches at 8 bases. This CDR3 comprises 15 residues. The germline CDR1 and CDR2 sequences are SGHRS and YFSETQ. Unmatched junction bases numbered 9, after V lost 0 bases and J lost 8 bases. The CDR3 region has the DNA TGCGCCAGCAGCTTGGAAATCGGACAGGGAGGCGGCTACACCTTC. Its translation: CASSLEIGQGGGYTF.

Ten or more counts support this clonotype. The V gene is TRBV10-3, the J gene TRBJ2-5, with 7 bases lining up with TRBD2. V shed 6 bases, J shed 3 bases, and the junction held 4 bases outside the gene matches. The V gene's germline CDR1 is ENHRY and CDR2 SYGVKD. The CDR3 length is 13 residues. CDR3 DNA: TGTGCCATCAGATGGGAGGGAAAAGAGACCCAGTACTTC. Amino acid sequence: CAIRWEGKETQYF.

V is TRBV6-5 and J is TRBJ2-3; D is unresolved. CDR1 and CDR2 (germline): MNHEY, SVGAGI. The CDR3 consists of 14 residues. With 10 bases removed from V and 1 base from J, the gap between germline ends came to 15 bases. The CDR3 coding sequence is TGTGCCACCTCCTCGGAGACCCGCACAGATACGCAGTATTTT. It specifies CATSSETRTDTQYF.

This chain's CDR3 is CAISESSKGREQYV. CDR3 nucleotide sequence: TGTGCCATCAGTGAGTCGTCGAAAGGTCGCGAGCAGTACGTC. This chain connects TRBV10-3 to TRBJ2-7; D call uncertain. Germline V gene sequence: CDR1 ENHRY, CDR2 SYGVKD. Trimming left V 0 bases short and J 6 bases short, with 12 bases between. The CDR3 has 14 residues.

The sample holds a few counts of this clonotype. The genes are TRBV7-2 and TRBJ2-5; no clear D. The germline gives CDR1 SGHTA, CDR2 FQGNSA. This CDR3 has 14 amino acids. V was pared by 2 bases and J by 5 bases, with 12 bases between. The CDR3 DNA sequence: TGTGCCAGCAGCTTAATAAGTGGGTTGGAGACCCAGTACTTC. It codes for CASSLISGLETQYF.

The sample holds a few counts of this clonotype. The gene calls are TRBV28 and TRBJ1-1, with a tentative D call TRBD1 (5 bases). CDR3 length: 16 amino acids. Trimming removed 3 bases at V and 0 bases at J, with 14 bases between. Germline V lookup: CDR1 MDHEN, CDR2 SYDVKM. The CDR3 DNA is TGTGCCAGCAGTTTCGGTACGGGGCGGATGAACACTGAAGCTTTCTTT. It is translated as CASSFGTGRMNTEAFF.

This clonotype turned up a few times. This chain joins TRBV7-7 and TRBJ2-5; 8 bases are a match to TRBD2. The CDR3 is made up of 16 amino acids. Germline V lookup: CDR1 SSHAT, CDR2 FNYEAQ (reference sequence). Unmatched junction bases numbered 10, after V lost 3 bases and J lost 4 bases. The CDR3 is CASSFGSGGSGETQYF. The DNA of the CDR3 is TGTGCCAGCAGCTTTGGAAGCGGGGGAAGTGGAGAGACCCAGTACTTC.

The V gene is TRBV4-1, the J gene TRBJ2-5, with 14 bases fitting TRBD2. Looked up from germline, CDR1 is MGHRA and CDR2 is YSYEKL. The CDR3 extends over 18 amino acids. V lost 5 bases and J lost 1; bases outside the gene matches: 9. The CDR3: CASSYGLAGGRSQETQYF. The CDR3 nucleotides read TGCGCCAGCAGCTACGGACTAGCGGGGGGCCGATCCCAAGAGACCCAGTACTTC.

A word on this clonotype: The junction shows a germline mismatch at one end, possibly a read error. The chain is built from TRBV9 and TRBJ2-5; the D is unclear. Looked up from germline, CDR1 is SGDLS and CDR2 is YYNGEE. This CDR3 contains 14 residues. The CDR3 is CASSVAAYQETKYF. The CDR3, as DNA: TGTGCCAGCAGCGTAGCTGCGTACCAAGAGACCAAGTACTTC.

This clonotype was seen more than once but under ten times. The gene calls are TRBV25-1 and TRBJ2-1; D possibly matches TRBD1 or TRBD2 (5 bases each). Germline values: CDR1 MGHDK, CDR2 SYGVNS. Deletions cut 6 bases from V and 0 bases from J, with 12 bases between. The CDR3 totals 15 residues. The CDR3 coding sequence is TGTGCCAGCAGAGGGGACCCGAGCTCCTACAATGAGCAGTTCTTC. Translation gives CASRGDPSSYNEQFF.

The rearrangement uses TRBV15 and TRBJ2-3, with 8 nucleotides matching TRBD1. J gave up 4 bases and V 1 base, and 7 bases lay outside the gene matches. Germline V gene data show CDR1 as LNHNV and CDR2 as YYDKDF (reference sequence). The CDR3 runs to 16 residues. CDR3 nucleotides: TGTGCCACCAGCAGAGGTGCAGGGGGCTTCGCAGATACGCAGTATTTT. It translates to CATSRGAGGFADTQYF.

The V call is TRBV23-1, the J call TRBJ1-2; unclear D gene. TRBV23-1 is identified as an open reading frame with a role that is uncertain. V lost 10 bases and J 4 bases, leaving 7 bases between the germline ends. The CDR3 sequence is 10 residues long. The CDR3 protein is CAKTAYGYTF. The CDR3, as DNA: TGCGCCAAAACGGCCTATGGCTACACCTTC.

At least ten counts were recorded for this clonotype. This chain uses TRBV11-2 with TRBJ1-1; no clear D. CDR3 length: 13 amino acids. Germline V gene data show CDR1 as SGHAT and CDR2 as FQNNGV. Trimming left V 5 bases short and J 1 base short, with 8 bases between. This CDR3 is CASSNGPNTEAFF. CDR3 in DNA: TGTGCCAGCAGCAATGGGCCGAACACTGAAGCTTTCTTT.

This clonotype was seen ten or more times. The CDR3 spells CASSPLRDTGELFF. For the CDR3, the DNA is TGTGCCAGCAGCCCCCTCCGGGACACCGGGGAGCTGTTTTTT. The chain has TRBV7-2 and TRBJ2-2; D uncertain. This CDR3 comprises 14 residues. In germline, CDR1 is SGHTA, CDR2 FQGNSA. V was shortened by 5 bases and J by 3 bases, with 10 bases between the two germline ends.

This sequence joins TRBV7-2 and TRBJ2-5, with D unresolved. V shed 3 bases and J shed 5 bases, with 10 bases lying between them. Per the germline V gene, CDR1 is SGHTA and CDR2 is FQGNSA. The CDR3 length is 13 residues. The CDR3 DNA sequence: TGTGCCAGCAGCTTTCAGTGGAAGGAGACCCAGTACTTC. Protein sequence: CASSFQWKETQYF.

This clonotype appeared many times. This chain links TRBV7-2 with TRBJ2-1; D unresolved. V lost 2 bases to trimming and J lost 6 bases, with 5 bases between them. The CDR3 spans 12 residues. CDR1 is SGHTA, CDR2 FQGNSA, per germline. DNA for the CDR3: TGTGCCAGCAGCTTACGGGCCAATGAGCAGTTCTTC. It yields the protein CASSLRANEQFF.

The CDR3 loop reads CASSGRTAVYGYTF. CDR3 sequence (DNA): TGTGCCAGCAGCGGACGGACAGCCGTTTATGGCTACACCTTC. The chain recombines TRBV9 with TRBJ1-2; possible D gene TRBD1, 6 bases. V was shortened by 3 bases and J by 5 bases, with 14 bases between the two germline ends. Per the germline V gene, CDR1 is SGDLS and CDR2 is YYNGEE. The CDR3 has 14 residues.